These 9 T cell receptor beta chains share one sample of origin, sequenced in a study of cytomegalovirus exposure and HLA in healthy donors (dated by TCRdb to 2016 to 2017). The library was produced with the immunoSEQ multiplex PCR assay. A mixture of 60 forward primers for TCR Vbeta segments and 13 reverse primers for TCR Jbeta segments was used in the multiplex PCR. As stored in TCRdb, this immuneACCESS dataset retains in-frame rearrangements with V and J assigned. A fraction of the clones does not appear; measured against another copy, unresolved V genes explain less than half of the discrepancy, and the remainder lacks a known reason. Here the sample has some 130,000 clones; roughly four fifths occur a single time. Approximately 1.8% of the sample rests with the top ten. Sequenced: PBMCs. These receptors were collected from a woman between 45 and 60 years old in good health and CMV-seronegative.

V is TRBV28 and J is TRBJ2-3; D unresolved. V was clipped by 7 bases and J by 1 base, with 6 bases between them. The CDR3 spans 12 residues. Germline V gene data show CDR1 as MDHEN and CDR2 as SYDVKM. CDR3 sequence (DNA): TGTGCCAGCAAGCTTGGCACAGATACGCAGTATTTT. It yields the protein CASKLGTDTQYF. Variable domain in full (rest from reference TRBV28 and TRBJ2-3): DVKVTQSSRYLVKRTGEKVFLECVQDMDHENMFWYRQDPGLGLRLIYFSYDVKMKEKGDIPEGYSVSREKKERFSLILESASTNQTSMYLCASKLGTDTQYFGPGTRLTVL.

Here the CDR3 DNA reads TGTGCCAGCTCACCAATAGCGGGAGCCAACAATGAGCAGTTCTTC. It encodes CASSPIAGANNEQFF. The rearrangement uses TRBV18 and TRBJ2-1; TRBD2 matches at 9 bases. CDR3 length equals 15 residues. Germline V lookup: CDR1 KGHSH, CDR2 LQKENI. Trimming at V came to 2 bases and at J to 5 bases, leaving 4 bases not matched to a gene.

The chain combines TRBV6-5 with TRBJ1-1; perhaps TRBD1 as D (5 bases). V lost 2 bases to trimming and J lost 7 bases, with 8 bases between them. This CDR3 contains 12 residues. Germline V lookup: CDR1 MNHEY, CDR2 SVGAGI. CDR3 loop: CASSYPGGEAFF. In nucleotides, the CDR3 is TGTGCCAGCAGTTACCCCGGGGGTGAAGCTTTCTTT.

The rearrangement links TRBV9 to TRBJ2-7, with D tentatively TRBD2 (7 bases). CDR3 length equals 15 residues. V was cut by 3 bases and J by 2 bases, with 15 bases left in between. Germline V CDR1 and CDR2: SGDLS, YYNGEE. The CDR3: CASSEGGGPTYEQYF. Written as DNA, the CDR3 is TGTGCCAGCAGCGAAGGGGGAGGGCCGACCTACGAGCAGTACTTC. Full variable domain (remainder filled in from reference TRBV9 and TRBJ2-7): DSGVTQTPKHLITATGQRVTLRCSPRSGDLSVYWYQQSLDQGLQFLIQYYNGEERAKGNILERFSAQQFPDLHSELNLSSLELGDSALYFCASSEGGGPTYEQYFGPGTRLTVT.

This clone occurred a few times. The chain is built from TRBV5-6 and TRBJ1-1; tentatively, D is TRBD1 (5 bases). V was cut by 0 bases and J by 4 bases, with 13 bases left in between. Germline CDR1 is SGHDT and CDR2 is YYEEEE. This CDR3 spans 15 amino acids. DNA for the CDR3: TGTGCCAGCAGCTTGGATCAGGGATGGGTCACTGAAGCTTTCTTT. Its translation is CASSLDQGWVTEAFF.

The chain is built from TRBV5-1 and TRBJ2-3; no clear D. CDR1 is SGHRS, CDR2 YFSETQ, per germline. V lost 3 bases, J lost 7 bases, and 6 bases lay in between. The CDR3 consists of 11 residues. CDR3 amino acids: CASSSSNTQYF. The CDR3, as DNA: TGCGCCAGCAGCTCGAGTAATACGCAGTATTTT.

The V and J genes are TRBV27 and TRBJ2-1; TRBD2 agrees at 8 bases. Germline CDR1 is MNHEY and CDR2 is SMNVEV (reference sequence). The length of the CDR3 is 13 residues. Trimming took 6 bases from V and 7 from J; bases not matched to a gene: 5. CDR3 sequence reads: CASRASSGNEQFF. The DNA of the CDR3 is TGTGCCAGCAGGGCTTCTAGCGGGAATGAGCAGTTCTTC.

This clone was counted a single time. The chain joins TRBV5-1 to TRBJ2-2; TRBD1 agrees at 10 bases. Germline V gene data show CDR1 as SGHRS and CDR2 as YFSETQ. With 2 bases clipped from V and 2 bases from J, the junction kept 6 bases outside the gene matches. The CDR3 is 17 amino acids. CDR3 in DNA: TGCGCCAGCAGCTTCCCAGGGACAGGGGACAACACCGGGGAGCTGTTTTTT. Its protein product is CASSFPGTGDNTGELFF. Drawing the rest from reference TRBV5-1 and TRBJ2-2, the complete variable domain is KAGVTQTPRYLIKTRGQQVTLSCSPISGHRSVSWYQQTPGQGLQFLFEYFSETQRNKGNFPGRFSGRQFSNSRSEMNVSTLELGDSALYLCASSFPGTGDNTGELFFGEGSRLTVL.

The sample holds a few counts of this clone. The rearrangement uses TRBV25-1 and TRBJ1-4; maybe TRBD1 (6 bases). CDR1 and CDR2 from the germline V gene are MGHDK and SYGVNS. There are 14 residues in the CDR3. Trimming took 2 bases from V and 10 from J, leaving 14 bases between them. The CDR3 spells CASSETQGGTKLFF. The CDR3 DNA follows: TGTGCCAGCAGTGAAACACAGGGAGGGACAAAACTGTTTTTT. Looking up the rest from reference TRBV25-1 and TRBJ1-4 gives the full variable domain: EADIYQTPRYLVIGTGKKITLECSQTMGHDKMYWYQQDPGMELHLIHYSYGVNSTEKGDLSSESTVSRIRTEHFPLTLESARPSHTSQYLCASSETQGGTKLFFGSGTQLSVL.